A selection of T cell receptor beta chains follows, all from one sample in a study of regulatory T cells in long-lasting Graves disease. TCRdb reprocessed the multiplex PCR reads with MiXCR, giving one entry per CDR3 protein. The sample shows a few hundred thousand distinct CDR3 sequences, roughly 12% of them seen only once. These data were also filed under a second study, of T cells in Graves' hyperthyroidism and ophthalmopathy.

The specimen was peripheral blood mononuclear cells (PBMCs), collected at new diagnosis, from a patient treated with antithyroid drugs. These receptors were taken from a woman aged 18-29 years with Graves disease. The CDR3 runs from the conserved cysteine through the conserved F or W. D genes are given only for firm matches. Expanded clones are given a class, and other clones once, few, many or no size at all.

TRBV19	TRBJ2-3	NA	NA	CASTDRSPTDTQYF	TGTGCCAGCACGGACAGATCGCCCACAGATACGCAGTATTTT
TRBV6-1	TRBJ1-3	many	NA	CASRIPRGWTGNTIYF	TGTGCCAGCAGAATCCCCAGGGGATGGACTGGAAACACCATATATTTT
TRBV19	TRBJ2-1	NA	NA	CASSMSSGPYNEQFF	TGTGCCAGTAGTATGTCGAGCGGTCCCTACAATGAGCAGTTCTTC
TRBV7-6	TRBJ1-1	many	NA	CASSLAGANTEAFF	TGTGCCAGCAGCCTAGCTGGGGCTAACACTGAAGCTTTCTTT
TRBV20-1	TRBJ2-5	many	NA	CSADASQETQYF	TGCAGTGCCGACGCAAGCCAAGAGACCCAGTACTTC
TRBV20-1	TRBJ2-5	many	NA	CSASGSQETQYF	TGCAGTGCTTCGGGTTCGCAAGAGACCCAGTACTTC
TRBV25-1	TRBJ2-2	many	NA	CASSESSGESGELFF	TGTGCCAGCAGTGAGTCCTCAGGGGAGAGCGGGGAGCTGTTTTTT
TRBV9	TRBJ1-1	many	NA	CASHVLGDGFMNTEAFF	TGTGCCAGCCACGTGTTGGGGGATGGATTCATGAACACTGAAGCTTTCTTT
TRBV25-1	TRBJ2-3	many	TRBD1	CASSGIRTGGSTDTQYF	TGTGCCAGCAGTGGAATCAGGACAGGGGGAAGCACAGATACGCAGTATTTT
TRBV20-1	TRBJ1-6	NA	TRBD1	CSASDRGLSPLHF	TGCAGTGCTTCGGACAGGGGGCTTTCACCCCTCCACTTT